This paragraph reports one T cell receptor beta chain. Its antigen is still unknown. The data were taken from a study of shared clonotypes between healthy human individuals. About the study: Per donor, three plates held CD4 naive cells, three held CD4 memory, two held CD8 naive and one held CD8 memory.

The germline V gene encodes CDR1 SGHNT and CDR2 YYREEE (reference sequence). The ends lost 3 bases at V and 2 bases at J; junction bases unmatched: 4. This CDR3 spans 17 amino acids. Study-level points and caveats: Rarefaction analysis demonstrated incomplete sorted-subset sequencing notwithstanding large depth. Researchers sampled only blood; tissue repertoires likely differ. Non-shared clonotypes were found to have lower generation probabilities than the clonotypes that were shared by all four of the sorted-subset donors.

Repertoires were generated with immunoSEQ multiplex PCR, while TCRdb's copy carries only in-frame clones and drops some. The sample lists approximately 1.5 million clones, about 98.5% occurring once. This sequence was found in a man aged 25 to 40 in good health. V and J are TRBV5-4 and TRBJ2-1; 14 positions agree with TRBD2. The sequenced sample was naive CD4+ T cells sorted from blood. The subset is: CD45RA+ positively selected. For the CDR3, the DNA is TGTGCCAGCAGCTCCCGACTAGCGGGAGGGGCCTACAATGAGCAGTTCTTC. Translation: CASSSRLAGGAYNEQFF.